This T cell receptor beta chain originates from a study of T-cell memory formation after mild COVID-19. Per the germline V gene, CDR1 is MNHEY and CDR2 is SVGAGI. This CDR3 region has 15 residues. Trimming left V 0 bases short and J 6 bases short, with 12 bases between. General observations from the study: The appearance of some responding clones in pre-infection memory suggested that cross-reactive memory joined.

About this clonotype itself: What it binds is unknown.

TCRdb recomputed calls from the 5' RACE reads with MiXCR, one row per CDR3 protein. The repertoire holds 200,000 to 250,000 distinct CDR3 sequences, with 15% as singletons. Sequenced input: PBMCs or a T cell subset sorted from them (not recorded which). J is TRBJ1-5 and V is TRBV6-5, with D unclear. The TCR originated in an adult woman who had mild COVID-19 (a few samples of this study predate the infection). Cell type and time point are not known. The CDR3 DNA is TGTGCCAGCAGTTACTCGAACAGCTTCGCTCAGCCCCAGCATTTT. It codes for CASSYSNSFAQPQHF.